This T cell receptor beta chain was identified in a study of metastatic and nonmetastatic thyroid tumors. Not a single patient had been given any form of treatment at any point before undergoing thyroid surgery. In the study's own analysis: Clinicopathological groups supplied CDR3 differences that were used to build a distant-metastasis classifier for papillary thyroid cancer. TCRdb re-clonotyped the PCR reads via MiXCR. TCRdb's processing, not the study's, gives the V and J calls here. In the table there are 19,000 or so clones, about 33% of which are singletons. Germline CDR1 reads MNHEY; CDR2 reads SVGAGI. V was clipped by 0 bases and J by 6 bases, with 21 bases between them. The CDR3 runs 17 residues.

The chain is built from TRBV6-5 and TRBJ2-7, with unresolved D. The sample was adjacent normal tissue. This clonotype was sampled from a female donor with papillary thyroid cancer or a benign thyroid nodule (not recorded which). Some clones in this sample may be carry-over from other donors' samples. The CDR3: CASSYSSTDLVPFEQYF. CDR3 bases: TGTGCCAGCAGTTACTCGTCCACGGATCTAGTTCCCTTCGAGCAGTACTTC.